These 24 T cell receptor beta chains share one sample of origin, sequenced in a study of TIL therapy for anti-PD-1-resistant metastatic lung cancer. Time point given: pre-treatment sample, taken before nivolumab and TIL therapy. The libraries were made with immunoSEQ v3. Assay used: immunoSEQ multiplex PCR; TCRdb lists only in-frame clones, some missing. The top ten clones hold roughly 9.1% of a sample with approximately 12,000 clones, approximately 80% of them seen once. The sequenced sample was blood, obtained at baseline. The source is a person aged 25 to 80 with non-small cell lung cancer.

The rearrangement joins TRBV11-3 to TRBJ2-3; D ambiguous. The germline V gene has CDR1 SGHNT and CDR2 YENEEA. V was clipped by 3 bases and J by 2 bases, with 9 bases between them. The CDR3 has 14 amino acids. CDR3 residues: CASSFNQLTDTQYF. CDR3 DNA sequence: TGTGCCAGCAGCTTTAATCAGCTCACAGATACGCAGTATTTT.

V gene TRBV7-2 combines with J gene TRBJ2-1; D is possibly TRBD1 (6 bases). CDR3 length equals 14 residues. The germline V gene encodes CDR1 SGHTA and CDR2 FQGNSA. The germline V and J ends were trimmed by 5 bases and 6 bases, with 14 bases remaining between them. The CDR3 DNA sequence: TGTGCCAGCAGCCAGGGGTCTCCTACCAATGAGCAGTTCTTC. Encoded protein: CASSQGSPTNEQFF.

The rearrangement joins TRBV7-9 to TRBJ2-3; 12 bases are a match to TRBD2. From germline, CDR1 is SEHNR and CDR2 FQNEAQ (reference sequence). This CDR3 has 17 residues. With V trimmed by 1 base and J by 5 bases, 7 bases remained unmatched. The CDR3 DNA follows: TGTGCCAGCAGCTTAGAACGGCTAGCGGGAGGGATAGATACGCAGTATTTT. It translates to CASSLERLAGGIDTQYF.

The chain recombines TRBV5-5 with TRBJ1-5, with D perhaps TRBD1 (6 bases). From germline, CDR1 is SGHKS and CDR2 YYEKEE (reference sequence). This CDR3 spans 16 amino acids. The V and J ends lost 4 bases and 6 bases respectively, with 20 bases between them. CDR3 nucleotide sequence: TGTGCCAGCAGCCTCCAAGGGGGTGGCATCGGTCAGCCCCAGCATTTT. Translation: CASSLQGGGIGQPQHF.

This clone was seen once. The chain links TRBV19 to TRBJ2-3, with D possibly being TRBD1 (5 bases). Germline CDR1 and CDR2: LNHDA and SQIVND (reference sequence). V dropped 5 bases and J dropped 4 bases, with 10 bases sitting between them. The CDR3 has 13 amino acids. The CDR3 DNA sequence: TGTGCCAGTAGTGATCAGGGCGCAGATACGCAGTATTTT. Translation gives CASSDQGADTQYF.

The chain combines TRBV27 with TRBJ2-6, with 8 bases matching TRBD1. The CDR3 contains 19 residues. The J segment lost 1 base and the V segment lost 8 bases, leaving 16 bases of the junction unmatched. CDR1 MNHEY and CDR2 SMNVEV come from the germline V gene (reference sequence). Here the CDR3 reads CASRWALRGPGSGANVLTF. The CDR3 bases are TGTGCCAGCCGGTGGGCTCTCAGGGGGCCGGGTTCTGGGGCCAACGTCCTGACTTTC.

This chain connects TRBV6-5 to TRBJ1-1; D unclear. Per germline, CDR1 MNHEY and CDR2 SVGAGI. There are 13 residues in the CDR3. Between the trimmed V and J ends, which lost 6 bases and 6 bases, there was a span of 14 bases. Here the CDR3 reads CASSPLSYAEAFF. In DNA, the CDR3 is TGTGCCAGCAGCCCCCTGTCCTACGCTGAAGCTTTCTTT.

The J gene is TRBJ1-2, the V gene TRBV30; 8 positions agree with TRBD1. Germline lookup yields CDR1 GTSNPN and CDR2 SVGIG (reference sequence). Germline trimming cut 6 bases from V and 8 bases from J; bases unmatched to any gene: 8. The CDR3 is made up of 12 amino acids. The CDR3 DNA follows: TGTGCCTGTCCCACAGGGGGGTCGGGCTACACCTTC. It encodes CACPTGGSGYTF.

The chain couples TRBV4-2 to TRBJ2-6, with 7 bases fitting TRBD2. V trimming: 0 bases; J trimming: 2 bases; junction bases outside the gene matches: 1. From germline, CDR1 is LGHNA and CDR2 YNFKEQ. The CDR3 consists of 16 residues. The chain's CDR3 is CASSQDGGAGANVLTF. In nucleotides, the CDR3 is TGTGCCAGCAGCCAAGATGGGGGGGCTGGGGCCAACGTCCTGACTTTC.

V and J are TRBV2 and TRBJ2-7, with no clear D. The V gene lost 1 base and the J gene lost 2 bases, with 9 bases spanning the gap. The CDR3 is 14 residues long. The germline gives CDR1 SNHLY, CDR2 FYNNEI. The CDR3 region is CASSEDWNPYEQYF. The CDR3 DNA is TGTGCCAGCAGTGAAGACTGGAACCCCTACGAGCAGTACTTC.

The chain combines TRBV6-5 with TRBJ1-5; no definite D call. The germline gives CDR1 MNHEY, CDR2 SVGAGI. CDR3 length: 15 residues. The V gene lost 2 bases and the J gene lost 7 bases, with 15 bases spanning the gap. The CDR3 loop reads CASSYAGDPGQPQHF. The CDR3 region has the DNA TGTGCCAGCAGTTACGCCGGGGATCCGGGACAGCCCCAGCATTTT.

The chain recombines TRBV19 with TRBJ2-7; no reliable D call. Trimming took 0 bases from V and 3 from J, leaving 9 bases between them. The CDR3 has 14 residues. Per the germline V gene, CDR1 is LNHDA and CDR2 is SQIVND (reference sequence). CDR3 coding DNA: TGTGCCAGTAGTATAGACGCTAGTTTCTACGAGCAGTACTTC. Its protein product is CASSIDASFYEQYF.

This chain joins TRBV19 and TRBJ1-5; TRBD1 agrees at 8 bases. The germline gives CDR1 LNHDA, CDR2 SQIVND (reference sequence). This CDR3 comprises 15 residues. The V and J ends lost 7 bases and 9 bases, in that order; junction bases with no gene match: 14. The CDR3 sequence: CASKIGTGGVPPQHF. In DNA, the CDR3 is TGTGCCAGTAAAATAGGGACAGGTGGGGTCCCGCCCCAGCATTTT.

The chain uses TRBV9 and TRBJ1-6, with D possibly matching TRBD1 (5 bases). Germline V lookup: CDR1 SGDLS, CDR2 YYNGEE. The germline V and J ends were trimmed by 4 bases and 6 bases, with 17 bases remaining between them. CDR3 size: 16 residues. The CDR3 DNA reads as TGTGCCAGCAGCACCGAGAAGCAGGGAATTAATTCACCCCTCCACTTT. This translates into CASSTEKQGINSPLHF.

The CDR3 region has the DNA TGTGCCAGCAGTTACTCGGGGTGGGTCCAGAGCTCCTACGAGCAGTACTTC. It translates to CASSYSGWVQSSYEQYF. V is TRBV7-8 and J is TRBJ2-5; TRBD2 might be the D (5 bases). The DNA end favors TRBJ2-7, so the J call may be wrong. Germline V gene sequence: CDR1 SGHVS, CDR2 FQNEAQ. CDR3 length equals 17 residues.

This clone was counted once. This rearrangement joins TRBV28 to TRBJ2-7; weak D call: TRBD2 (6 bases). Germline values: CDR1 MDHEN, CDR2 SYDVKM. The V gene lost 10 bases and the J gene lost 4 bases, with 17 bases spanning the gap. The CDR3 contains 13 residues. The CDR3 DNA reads TGTGCCATTTCCGGGACTCCTCGTTACGAGCAGTACTTC. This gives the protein CAISGTPRYEQYF. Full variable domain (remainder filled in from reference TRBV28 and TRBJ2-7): DVKVTQSSRYLVKRTGEKVFLECVQDMDHENMFWYRQDPGLGLRLIYFSYDVKMKEKGDIPEGYSVSREKKERFSLILESASTNQTSMYLCAISGTPRYEQYFGPGTRLTVT.

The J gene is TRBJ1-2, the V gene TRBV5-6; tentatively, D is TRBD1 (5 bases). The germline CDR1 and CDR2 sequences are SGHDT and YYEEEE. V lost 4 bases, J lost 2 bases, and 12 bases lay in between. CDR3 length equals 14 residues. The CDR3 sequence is CASSPPGGNYGYTF. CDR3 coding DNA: TGTGCCAGCAGCCCACCGGGGGGGAACTATGGCTACACCTTC.

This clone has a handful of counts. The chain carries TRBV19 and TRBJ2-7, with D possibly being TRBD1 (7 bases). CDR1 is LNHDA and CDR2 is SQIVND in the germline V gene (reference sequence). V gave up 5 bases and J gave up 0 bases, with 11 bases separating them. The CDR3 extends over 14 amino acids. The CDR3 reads CASSGGTDSYEQYF. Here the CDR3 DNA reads TGTGCCAGTAGTGGAGGGACAGACTCCTACGAGCAGTACTTC.

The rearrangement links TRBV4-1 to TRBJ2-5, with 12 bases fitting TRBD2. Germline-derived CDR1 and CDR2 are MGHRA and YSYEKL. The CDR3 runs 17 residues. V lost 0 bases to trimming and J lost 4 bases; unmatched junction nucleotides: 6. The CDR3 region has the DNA TGCGCCAGCAGCCAAGACTCGGGACTAGCGGGCCGAGAGACCCAGTACTTC. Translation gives CASSQDSGLAGRETQYF.

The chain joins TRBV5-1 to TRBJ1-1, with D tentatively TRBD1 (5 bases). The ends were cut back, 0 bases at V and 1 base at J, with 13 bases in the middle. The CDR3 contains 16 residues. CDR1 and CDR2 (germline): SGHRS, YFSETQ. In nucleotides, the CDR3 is TGCGCCAGCAGCTTGGACCGAATTGGACAGAACACTGAAGCTTTCTTT. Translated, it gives CASSLDRIGQNTEAFF.

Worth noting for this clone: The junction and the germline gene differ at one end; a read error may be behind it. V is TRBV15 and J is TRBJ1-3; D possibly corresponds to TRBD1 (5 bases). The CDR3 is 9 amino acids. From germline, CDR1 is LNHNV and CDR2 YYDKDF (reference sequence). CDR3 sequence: CATSTGGDF. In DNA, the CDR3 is TGTGCCACCAGCACCGGGGGAGATTTT.

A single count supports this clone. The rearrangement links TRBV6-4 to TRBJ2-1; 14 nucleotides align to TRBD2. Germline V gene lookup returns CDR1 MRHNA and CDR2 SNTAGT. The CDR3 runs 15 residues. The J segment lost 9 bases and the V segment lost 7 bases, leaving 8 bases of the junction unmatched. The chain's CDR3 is CASMRLAGGHGEQFF. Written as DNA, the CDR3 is TGTGCCAGCATGCGACTAGCGGGAGGGCATGGTGAGCAGTTCTTC.

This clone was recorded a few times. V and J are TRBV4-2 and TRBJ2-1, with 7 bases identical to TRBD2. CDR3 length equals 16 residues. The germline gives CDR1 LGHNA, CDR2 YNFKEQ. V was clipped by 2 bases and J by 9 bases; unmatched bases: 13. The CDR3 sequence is CASSQKGLGDSVEQFF. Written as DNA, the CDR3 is TGTGCCAGCAGCCAAAAAGGACTAGGGGATTCTGTTGAGCAGTTCTTC.

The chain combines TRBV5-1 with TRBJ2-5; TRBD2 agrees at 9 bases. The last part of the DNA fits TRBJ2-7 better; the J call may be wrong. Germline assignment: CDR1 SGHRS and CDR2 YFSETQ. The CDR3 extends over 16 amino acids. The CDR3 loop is CASSPTAGGISYEQYF. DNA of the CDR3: TGCGCCAGCAGCCCGACCGCGGGAGGGATTAGCTACGAGCAGTACTTC.